One sample yielded the 18 T cell receptor beta chains listed below, sequenced in a study of CD8+ T cells in alopecia areata. Extracted from the samples, RNA was reverse transcribed into cDNA to serve as the sequencing template. This table comes from immunoSEQ multiplex PCR, and its TCRdb copy is limited to in-frame clones, with some not included. Of 140,000 to 150,000 clones in the sample, about nine tenths were seen once. The material sequenced was CD8+ T cells sorted from blood, taken at week 0. These receptors all come from a human donor with alopecia areata.

This clone was picked up a small number of times. The chain employs TRBV5-4 and TRBJ1-2, with D hard to call. Germline lookup yields CDR1 SGHNT and CDR2 YYREEE (reference sequence). V dropped 0 bases and J dropped 8 bases, with 5 bases sitting between them. This CDR3 is 11 amino acids long. The CDR3 nucleotides are TGTGCCAGCAGCTTGGAGACGGGCTACACCTTC. Its translation: CASSLETGYTF.

The V and J genes are TRBV5-4 and TRBJ2-6; no firm D call. The germline gives CDR1 SGHNT, CDR2 YYREEE (reference sequence). V lost 4 bases, J lost 0 bases, and 11 bases lay in between. The CDR3 is 16 amino acids. This CDR3 reads CASSANMNSGANVLTF. DNA of the CDR3: TGTGCCAGCAGCGCAAACATGAACTCTGGGGCCAACGTCCTGACTTTC.

As for this clone: Other DNA sequences from this sample encode an identical CDR3 as well. This sequence joins TRBV5-6 and TRBJ2-7; D is ambiguous. Germline V gives CDR1 SGHDT, CDR2 YYEEEE. The CDR3 spans 13 residues. The V end lost 0 bases, the J end lost 3 bases, and 7 bases lay between the germline ends. The CDR3 coding sequence is TGTGCCAGCAGCTTGGGGGGATTCTACGAGCAGTACTTC. Translation: CASSLGGFYEQYF.

The V call is TRBV10-3, the J call TRBJ2-2; D remains ambiguous. The CDR3 has 14 residues. V lost 8 bases to trimming and J lost 4 bases, with 14 bases between them. Germline V gene lookup returns CDR1 ENHRY and CDR2 SYGVKD. The CDR3 sequence is CAIPRAETTGELFF. CDR3 coding DNA: TGTGCCATCCCCCGGGCAGAGACCACCGGGGAGCTGTTTTTT.

J is TRBJ2-7 and V is TRBV7-2; 9 nucleotides line up with TRBD1. The junction had 8 bases not matched to a gene; V was cut back by 2 bases and J by 3 bases. Germline CDR1 is SGHTA and CDR2 is FQGNSA. CDR3 length: 16 amino acids. The CDR3 bases are TGTGCCAGCAGCTTATCGGACAGGGGAGTACTCTACGAGCAGTACTTC. This translates into CASSLSDRGVLYEQYF.

The chain employs TRBV6-1 and TRBJ2-2, with a weak D call TRBD2 (6 bases). V was pared by 3 bases and J by 6 bases, with 11 bases between. The CDR3 extends over 14 amino acids. The germline V gene has CDR1 MNHNS and CDR2 SASEGT. CDR3 DNA sequence: TGTGCCAGCAGTGACTGGGGGGAGGCCGGGGAGCTGTTTTTT. Translation gives CASSDWGEAGELFF.

The chain couples TRBV4-2 to TRBJ2-1; 9 nucleotides line up with TRBD2. Trimming removed 4 bases from V and 6 bases from J; junction bases left unmatched: 4. Looked up from germline, CDR1 is LGHNA and CDR2 is YNFKEQ. CDR3 length: 14 amino acids. CDR3 in DNA: TGTGCCAGCAGCCCCAGCGGGGGGCTCAATGAGCAGTTCTTC. Translated: CASSPSGGLNEQFF.

This clone was found a few times. The chain joins TRBV2 to TRBJ2-1, with 10 bases identical to TRBD2. The CDR3 contains 16 residues. V dropped 5 bases and J dropped 4; count of bases not matched to a gene: 8. Germline V lookup: CDR1 SNHLY, CDR2 FYNNEI. CDR3 protein: CASSQNSGGFYNEQFF. The CDR3 nucleotides read TGTGCCAGCAGTCAAAATAGCGGGGGGTTTTACAATGAGCAGTTCTTC.

The rearrangement uses TRBV6-5 and TRBJ2-3; D perhaps matches TRBD2 (5 bases). Trimming left V 5 bases short and J 1 base short, with 13 bases between. This CDR3 has 15 residues. CDR1 is MNHEY, CDR2 SVGAGI, per germline. The CDR3 nucleotides read TGTGCCAGCAGTAATCCCGTTAGCGGCACAGATACGCAGTATTTT. It specifies CASSNPVSGTDTQYF.

The rearrangement links TRBV29-1 to TRBJ2-3; TRBD2 matches at 10 bases. Germline CDR1 reads SQVTM; CDR2 reads ANQGSEA. The V and J ends lost 7 bases and 2 bases, in that order; junction bases with no gene match: 9. There are 15 residues in the CDR3. The CDR3 bases are TGCAGCGAGCTGAAGCTAGCGGGGGACACAGATACGCAGTATTTT. Translated, it gives CSELKLAGDTDTQYF.

The V gene is TRBV7-8, the J gene TRBJ2-5; the match to TRBD1 covers 7 bases. The V gene's germline CDR1 is SGHVS and CDR2 FQNEAQ. The CDR3 is made up of 14 amino acids. Germline trimming cut 5 bases from V and 6 bases from J; bases unmatched to any gene: 9. In DNA, the CDR3 is TGTGCCAGCAGCGATGACAGGGTTTCCAAGACCCAGTACTTC. It translates to CASSDDRVSKTQYF.

The chain links TRBV13 to TRBJ2-7; no clear D gene. Trimming left V 5 bases short and J 2 bases short, with 16 bases between. This CDR3 is 15 amino acids long. Germline V lookup: CDR1 PRHDT, CDR2 FYEKMQ (reference sequence). CDR3 DNA sequence: TGTGCCAGCAGCCCAGGTCCCGATCCTACCTACGAGCAGTACTTC. Its protein is CASSPGPDPTYEQYF.

The J gene is TRBJ2-5, the V gene TRBV25-1, with a weak D call TRBD2 (6 bases). Looked up from germline, CDR1 is MGHDK and CDR2 is SYGVNS. The CDR3 contains 13 residues. The V end was cut by 10 bases, the J end by 3 bases, with 15 bases between. The DNA for the CDR3 is TGTGCCACAGGACGCGGGGCAGAAGAGACCCAGTACTTC. Protein: CATGRGAEETQYF.

The rearrangement joins TRBV5-1 to TRBJ2-7; D gene unclear. CDR3 length equals 14 residues. Germline lookup yields CDR1 SGHRS and CDR2 YFSETQ. The V end lost 0 bases, the J end lost 6 bases, and 13 bases lay between the germline ends. CDR3 nucleotide sequence: TGCGCCAGCAGCTTGGGCTACGGCCTCGTCGAGCAGTACTTC. This sequence encodes CASSLGYGLVEQYF.

The gene calls are TRBV5-1 and TRBJ2-7, with 9 nucleotides matching TRBD1. The CDR3 is made up of 16 amino acids. Germline CDR1 SGHRS, CDR2 YFSETQ. The V segment lost 5 bases and the J segment 3 bases; nucleotides outside the gene matches: 12. Written as DNA, the CDR3 is TGCGCCAGCAGTCGTCCTCGGGACAGGGTAAGCTACGAGCAGTACTTC. Protein: CASSRPRDRVSYEQYF.

The chain links TRBV7-9 to TRBJ1-1; no definite D call. This CDR3 comprises 14 residues. The V gene lost 5 bases and the J gene lost 3 bases, with 13 bases spanning the gap. CDR1 and CDR2 from the germline V gene are SEHNR and FQNEAQ (reference sequence). The DNA for the CDR3 is TGTGCCAGCAGCCCCGGACCGCAGGACACTGAAGCTTTCTTT. This sequence encodes CASSPGPQDTEAFF.

Only a few counts were recorded for this clone. A read error may account for a junction end that differs from germline. This chain connects TRBV28 to TRBJ1-3, with no clear D. This CDR3 spans 13 amino acids. Per the germline V gene, CDR1 is MDHEN and CDR2 is SYDVKM. The CDR3 region is CASTEPLAGLMNF. Here the CDR3 DNA reads TGTGCCAGCACCGAACCCTTAGCTGGGCTGATGAATTTT.

This rearrangement joins TRBV29-1 to TRBJ2-2; 7 positions match TRBD1. J lost 4 bases, V lost 4 bases, and 6 bases had no gene match. The germline V gene encodes CDR1 SQVTM and CDR2 ANQGSEA. CDR3 length equals 14 residues. DNA of the CDR3: TGCAGCGTTGTGGGATGGACAGGCACCGGGGAGCTGTTTTTT. Residues: CSVVGWTGTGELFF.